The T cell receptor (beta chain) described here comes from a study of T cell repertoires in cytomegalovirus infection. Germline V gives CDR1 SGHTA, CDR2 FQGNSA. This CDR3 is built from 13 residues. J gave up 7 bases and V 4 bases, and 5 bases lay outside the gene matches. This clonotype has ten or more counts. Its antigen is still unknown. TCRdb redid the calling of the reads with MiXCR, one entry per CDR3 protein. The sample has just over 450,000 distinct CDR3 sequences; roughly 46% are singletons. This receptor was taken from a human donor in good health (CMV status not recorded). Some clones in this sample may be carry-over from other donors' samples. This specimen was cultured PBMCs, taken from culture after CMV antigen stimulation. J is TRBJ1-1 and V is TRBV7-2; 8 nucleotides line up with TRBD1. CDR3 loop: CASSSRTGIEAFF. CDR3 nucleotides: TGTGCCAGCAGCTCCCGGACAGGGATTGAAGCTTTCTTT.